These 3 T cell receptor beta chains were sequenced from one sample in a study of cytomegalovirus exposure and HLA in healthy donors (dated by TCRdb to 2015 to 2018). The protocol used for the library was the immunoSEQ multiplex PCR assay. A mixture of 60 forward primers for TCR Vbeta segments and 13 reverse primers for TCR Jbeta segments was used in the multiplex PCR. In its TCRdb copy, this immuneACCESS table keeps in-frame sequences only and misses some clones. Where compared with another copy, unresolved V genes explain less than half of these, and the others have no known cause. This sample's clone table shows about 51,000 clones. In total, the top ten clones hold about 2.3% of the sample. The source material was PBMCs. These TCRs come from a female donor in good health and CMV-seronegative.

The J gene is TRBJ2-3, the V gene TRBV30, with TRBD2 identical over 7 bases. CDR3 length: 16 residues. The ends lost 0 bases at V and 3 bases at J; junction bases unmatched: 9. Germline lookup yields CDR1 GTSNPN and CDR2 SVGIG (reference sequence). The CDR3 nucleotides read TGTGCCTGGAGTGTACTTGGGGGACTATTGACAGATACGCAGTATTTT. Amino acid sequence: CAWSVLGGLLTDTQYF.

With respect to this clone: Other DNA variants within this sample encode the same CDR3. This rearrangement joins TRBV6-5 to TRBJ1-6; D gene unclear. The germline CDR1 and CDR2 sequences are MNHEY and SVGAGI. This CDR3 spans 15 amino acids. Trimming removed 2 bases from V and 8 bases from J, with 13 bases in between. DNA of the CDR3: TGTGCCAGCAGTTACAGTCCCGGCGAGGATTCACCCCTCCACTTT. It encodes CASSYSPGEDSPLHF.

The genes are TRBV4-1 and TRBJ2-1, with 9 bases lining up with TRBD2. The CDR3 extends over 14 amino acids. The germline gives CDR1 MGHRA, CDR2 YSYEKL. V shed 4 bases and J 8 bases; nucleotides not matched to a gene: 6. The CDR3, as DNA: TGCGCCAGCAGCCCAGGACTAGCGCCCTATGAGCAGTTCTTC. It encodes CASSPGLAPYEQFF.